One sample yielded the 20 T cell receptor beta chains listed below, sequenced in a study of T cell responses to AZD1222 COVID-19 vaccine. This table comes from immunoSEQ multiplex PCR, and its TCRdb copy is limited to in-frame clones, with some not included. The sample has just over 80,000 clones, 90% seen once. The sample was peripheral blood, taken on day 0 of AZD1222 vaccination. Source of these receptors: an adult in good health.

DNA of the CDR3: TGTGCCAGCAGTTGGGACGCCTCTTTAAACATTCAGTACTTC. Its protein is CASSWDASLNIQYF. J is TRBJ2-4 and V is TRBV27, with D possibly called TRBD1 or TRBD2 (5 bases each). Germline V gene data show CDR1 as MNHEY and CDR2 as SMNVEV (reference sequence). The CDR3 runs 14 residues. V shed 4 bases and J shed 6 bases, with 13 bases lying between them.

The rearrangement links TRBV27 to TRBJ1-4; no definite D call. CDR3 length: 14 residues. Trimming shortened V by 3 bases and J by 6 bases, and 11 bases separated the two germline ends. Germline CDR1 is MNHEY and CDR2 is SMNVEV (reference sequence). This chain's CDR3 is CASSFDRQYEKLFF. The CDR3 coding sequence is TGTGCCAGCAGTTTTGATAGGCAGTATGAAAAACTGTTTTTT. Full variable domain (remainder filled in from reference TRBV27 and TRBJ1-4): EAQVTQNPRYLITVTGKKLTVTCSQNMNHEYMSWYRQDPGLGLRQIYYSMNVEVTDKGDVPEGYKVSRKEKRNFPLILESPSPNQTSLYFCASSFDRQYEKLFFGSGTQLSVL.

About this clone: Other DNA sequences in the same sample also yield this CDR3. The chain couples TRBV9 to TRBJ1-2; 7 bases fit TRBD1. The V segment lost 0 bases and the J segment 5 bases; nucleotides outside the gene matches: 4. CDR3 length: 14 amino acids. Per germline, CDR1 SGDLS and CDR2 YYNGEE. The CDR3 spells CASSVGQGSYGYTF. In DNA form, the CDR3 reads TGTGCCAGCAGCGTAGGACAGGGAAGTTATGGCTACACCTTC.

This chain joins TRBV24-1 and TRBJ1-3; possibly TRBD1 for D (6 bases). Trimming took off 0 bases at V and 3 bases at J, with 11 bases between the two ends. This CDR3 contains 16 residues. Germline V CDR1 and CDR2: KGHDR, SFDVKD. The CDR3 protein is CATSDLDWTVGNTIYF. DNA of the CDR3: TGTGCCACCAGTGATTTGGACTGGACAGTTGGAAACACCATATATTTT.

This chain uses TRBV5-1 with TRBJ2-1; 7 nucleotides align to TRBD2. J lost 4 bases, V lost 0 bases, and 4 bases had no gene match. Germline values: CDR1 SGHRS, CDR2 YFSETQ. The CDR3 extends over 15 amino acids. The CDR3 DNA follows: TGCGCCAGCAGCTTGGGGAGCGGGGCTTACAATGAGCAGTTCTTC. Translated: CASSLGSGAYNEQFF.

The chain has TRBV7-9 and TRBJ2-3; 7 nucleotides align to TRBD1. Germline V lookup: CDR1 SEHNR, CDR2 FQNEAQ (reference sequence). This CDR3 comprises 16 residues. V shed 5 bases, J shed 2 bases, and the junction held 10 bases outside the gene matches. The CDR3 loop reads CASSPTEGQHTDTQYF. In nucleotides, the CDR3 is TGTGCCAGCAGCCCAACCGAGGGACAGCACACAGATACGCAGTATTTT.

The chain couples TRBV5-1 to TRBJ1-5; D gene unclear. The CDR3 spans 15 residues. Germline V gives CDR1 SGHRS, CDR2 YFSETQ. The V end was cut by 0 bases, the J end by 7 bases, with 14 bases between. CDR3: CASSLGAGSGQPQHF. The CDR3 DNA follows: TGCGCCAGCAGCTTGGGAGCTGGGAGTGGGCAGCCCCAGCATTTT. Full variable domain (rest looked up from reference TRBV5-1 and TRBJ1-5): KAGVTQTPRYLIKTRGQQVTLSCSPISGHRSVSWYQQTPGQGLQFLFEYFSETQRNKGNFPGRFSGRQFSNSRSEMNVSTLELGDSALYLCASSLGAGSGQPQHFGDGTRLSIL.

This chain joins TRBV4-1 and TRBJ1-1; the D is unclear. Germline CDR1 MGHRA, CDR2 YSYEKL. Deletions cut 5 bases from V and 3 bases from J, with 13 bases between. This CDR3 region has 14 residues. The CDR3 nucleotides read TGCGCCAGCAGCGTCATAACTCGGGACACTGAAGCTTTCTTT. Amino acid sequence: CASSVITRDTEAFF.

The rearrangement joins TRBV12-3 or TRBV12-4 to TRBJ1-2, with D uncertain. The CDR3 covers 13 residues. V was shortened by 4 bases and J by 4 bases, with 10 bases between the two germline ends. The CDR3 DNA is TGTGCCAGCAGTTACGTGTACAGCTATGGCTACACCTTC. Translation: CASSYVYSYGYTF.

CDR3 sequence reads: CASSHYTGEQYF. The CDR3 coding sequence is TGCGCCAGCAGCCATTATACGGGCGAGCAGTACTTC. The V and J genes are TRBV4-3 and TRBJ2-7; D call uncertain. Germline V CDR1 and CDR2: LGHNA, YSLEER. V was shortened by 3 bases and J by 6 bases, with 9 bases between the two germline ends. The CDR3 covers 12 residues.

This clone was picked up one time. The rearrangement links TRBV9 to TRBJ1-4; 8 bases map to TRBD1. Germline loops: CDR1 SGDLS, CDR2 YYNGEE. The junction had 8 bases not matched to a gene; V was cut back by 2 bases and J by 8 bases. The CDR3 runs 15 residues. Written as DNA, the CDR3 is TGTGCCAGCAGCGTGCTACAGGGGGTAGGGGAAAAACTGTTTTTT. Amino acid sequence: CASSVLQGVGEKLFF.

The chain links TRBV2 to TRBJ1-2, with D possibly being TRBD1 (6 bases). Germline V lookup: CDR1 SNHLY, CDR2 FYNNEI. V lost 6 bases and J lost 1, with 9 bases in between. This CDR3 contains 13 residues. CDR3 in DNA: TGTGCCAGCAGGCCGGACAGTAACTATGGCTACACCTTC. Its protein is CASRPDSNYGYTF.

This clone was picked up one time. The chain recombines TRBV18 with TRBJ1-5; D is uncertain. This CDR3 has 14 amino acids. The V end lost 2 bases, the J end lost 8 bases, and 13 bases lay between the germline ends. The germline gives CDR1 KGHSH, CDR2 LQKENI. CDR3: CASSPGGNSKPQHF. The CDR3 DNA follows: TGTGCCAGCTCACCAGGCGGGAATTCTAAGCCCCAGCATTTT.

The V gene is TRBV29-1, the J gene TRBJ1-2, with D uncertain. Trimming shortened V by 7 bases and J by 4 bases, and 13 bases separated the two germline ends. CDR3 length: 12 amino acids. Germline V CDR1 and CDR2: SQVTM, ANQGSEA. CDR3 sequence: CSAFDQAYGYTF. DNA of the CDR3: TGCAGCGCCTTTGATCAGGCCTATGGCTACACCTTC.

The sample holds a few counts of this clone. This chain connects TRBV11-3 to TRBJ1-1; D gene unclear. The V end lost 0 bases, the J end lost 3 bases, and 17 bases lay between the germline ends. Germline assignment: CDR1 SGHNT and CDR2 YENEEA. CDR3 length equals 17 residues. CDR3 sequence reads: CASSLDPLSAEDTEAFF. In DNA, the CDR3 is TGTGCCAGCAGCTTAGATCCACTATCGGCAGAAGACACTGAAGCTTTCTTT.

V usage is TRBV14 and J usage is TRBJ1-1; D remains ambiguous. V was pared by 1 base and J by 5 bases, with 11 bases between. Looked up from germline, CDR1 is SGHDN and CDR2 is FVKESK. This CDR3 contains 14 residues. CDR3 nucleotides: TGTGCCAGCAGCCAAGTTCGGGGAGGGACTGAAGCTTTCTTT. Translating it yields CASSQVRGGTEAFF.

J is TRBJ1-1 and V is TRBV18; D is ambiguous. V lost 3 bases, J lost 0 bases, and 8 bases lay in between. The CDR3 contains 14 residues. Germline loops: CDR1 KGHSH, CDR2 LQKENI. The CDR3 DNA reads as TGTGCCAGCTCACCCCAATACTTGAACACTGAAGCTTTCTTT. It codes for CASSPQYLNTEAFF.

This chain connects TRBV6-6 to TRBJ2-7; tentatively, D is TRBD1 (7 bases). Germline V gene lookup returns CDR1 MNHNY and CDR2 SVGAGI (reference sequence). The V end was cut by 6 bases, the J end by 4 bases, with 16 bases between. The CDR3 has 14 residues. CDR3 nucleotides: TGTGCCAGCAGAACCCTACAGGGGAGGTACGAGCAGTACTTC. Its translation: CASRTLQGRYEQYF.

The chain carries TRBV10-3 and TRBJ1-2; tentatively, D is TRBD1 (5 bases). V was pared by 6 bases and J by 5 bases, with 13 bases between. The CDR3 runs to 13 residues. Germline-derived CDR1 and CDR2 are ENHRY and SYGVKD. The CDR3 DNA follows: TGTGCCATCAGGGTTGGGACGGAATATGGCTACACCTTC. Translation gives CAIRVGTEYGYTF.

The CDR3 is CASSVGVGLAYGYTF. CDR3 nucleotide sequence: TGTGCCAGCAGCGTAGGAGTGGGGCTTGCCTATGGCTACACCTTC. This chain joins TRBV9 and TRBJ1-2, with a weak D call TRBD1 (5 bases). V was cut by 0 bases and J by 4 bases, with 13 bases left in between. This CDR3 is 15 amino acids long. Germline values: CDR1 SGDLS, CDR2 YYNGEE.